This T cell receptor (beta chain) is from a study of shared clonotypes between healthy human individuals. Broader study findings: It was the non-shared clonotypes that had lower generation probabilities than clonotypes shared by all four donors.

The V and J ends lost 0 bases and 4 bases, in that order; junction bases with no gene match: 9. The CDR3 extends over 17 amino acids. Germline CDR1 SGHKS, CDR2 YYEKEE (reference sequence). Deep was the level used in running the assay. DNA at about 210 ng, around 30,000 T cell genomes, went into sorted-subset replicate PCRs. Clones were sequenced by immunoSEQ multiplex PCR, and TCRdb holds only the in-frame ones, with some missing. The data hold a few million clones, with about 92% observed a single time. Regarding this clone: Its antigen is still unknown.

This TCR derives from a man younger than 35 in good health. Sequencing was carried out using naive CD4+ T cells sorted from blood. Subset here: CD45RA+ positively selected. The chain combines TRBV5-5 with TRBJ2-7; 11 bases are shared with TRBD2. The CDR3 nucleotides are TGTGCCAGCAGCTTGGTACTAGCGGGAGCCTCCGGGTACGAGCAGTACTTC. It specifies CASSLVLAGASGYEQYF. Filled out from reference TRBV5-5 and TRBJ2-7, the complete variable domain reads DAGVTQSPTHLIKTRGQQVTLRCSPISGHKSVSWYQQVLGQGPQFIFQYYEKEERGRGNFPDRFSARQFPNYSSELNVNALLLGDSALYLCASSLVLAGASGYEQYFGPGTRLTVT.